The rows below give T cell receptor beta chains drawn from one sample of a study of blood T cells in healthy people across ages. In TCRdb, the 5' RACE reads were re-called with MiXCR into one record per CDR3 protein. The table lists roughly 1,100,000 distinct CDR3 sequences, approximately 25% of them singletons. These same data were also listed under a study on T cells of mothers and their children.

Sequencing was performed on blood. These receptors were collected from a girl between 2 and 10 years old in good health. The CDR3 runs from the conserved cysteine through the conserved F or W. The order of the fields is clone size, J gene, CDR3 length, D gene, V gene, CDR3 protein, CDR3 DNA. A D gene is named only where the DNA matches it firmly. A clone size is listed for some rows: how often the clone was seen (once, few, many), or a class if it is expanded.

clone_size: NA; j_call: TRBJ2-1; cdr3_length: 15; d_call: NA; v_call: TRBV3-1; cdr3_aa: CASSQGEPKENEQFF; cdr3_nt: TGTGCCAGCAGCCAAGGAGAACCGAAGGAGAATGAGCAGTTCTTC
clone_size: NA; j_call: TRBJ2-7; cdr3_length: 16; d_call: TRBD2; v_call: TRBV7-2; cdr3_aa: CASSSNSGRASYEQYF; cdr3_nt: TGTGCCAGCAGTTCGAATAGCGGGAGGGCCTCCTACGAGCAGTACTTC
clone_size: few; j_call: TRBJ2-1; cdr3_length: 14; d_call: TRBD2; v_call: TRBV9; cdr3_aa: CASSTGLADNEQFF; cdr3_nt: TGTGCCAGCAGCACGGGACTAGCGGACAATGAGCAGTTCTTC
clone_size: NA; j_call: TRBJ2-5; cdr3_length: 13; d_call: TRBD2; v_call: TRBV4-2; cdr3_aa: CASSRLAWETQYF; cdr3_nt: TGTGCCAGCAGCCGACTAGCGTGGGAGACCCAGTACTTC
clone_size: NA; j_call: TRBJ2-1; cdr3_length: 18; d_call: TRBD1; v_call: TRBV14; cdr3_aa: CASSHIDRAIVEGNEQFF; cdr3_nt: TGTGCCAGCAGCCACATTGACAGGGCGATTGTAGAGGGGAATGAGCAGTTCTTC
clone_size: NA; j_call: TRBJ2-7; cdr3_length: 15; d_call: TRBD2; v_call: TRBV13; cdr3_aa: CASAGISGSSYEQYF; cdr3_nt: TGTGCCAGCGCTGGGATAAGCGGGAGCTCCTACGAGCAGTACTTC
clone_size: NA; j_call: TRBJ2-5; cdr3_length: 16; d_call: TRBD1; v_call: TRBV4-2; cdr3_aa: CASSQPLGRGQETQYF; cdr3_nt: TGTGCCAGCAGCCAACCTTTGGGAAGGGGGCAGGAGACCCAGTACTTC
clone_size: NA; j_call: TRBJ2-5; cdr3_length: 13; d_call: NA; v_call: TRBV27; cdr3_aa: CASSNRFVETQYF; cdr3_nt: TGTGCCAGCAGTAATCGATTTGTAGAGACCCAGTACTTC
clone_size: NA; j_call: TRBJ2-3; cdr3_length: 15; d_call: TRBD2; v_call: TRBV20-1; cdr3_aa: CSATTTGGLGDTQYF; cdr3_nt: TGCAGTGCTACAACGACGGGGGGGTTAGGAGATACGCAGTATTTT
clone_size: NA; j_call: TRBJ2-1; cdr3_length: 14; d_call: TRBD1; v_call: TRBV5-5; cdr3_aa: CASSWRQGLGEQFF; cdr3_nt: TGTGCCAGCAGCTGGAGACAGGGGCTAGGTGAGCAGTTCTTC
clone_size: NA; j_call: TRBJ1-2; cdr3_length: 12; d_call: NA; v_call: TRBV20-1; cdr3_aa: CSARAPGGGYTF; cdr3_nt: TGCAGTGCTAGGGCCCCGGGGGGTGGCTACACCTTC
clone_size: few; j_call: TRBJ2-2; cdr3_length: 18; d_call: NA; v_call: TRBV2; cdr3_aa: CASSIPTGGRRDTGELFF; cdr3_nt: TGTGCCAGCAGCATCCCTACCGGGGGCAGAAGGGACACCGGGGAGCTGTTTTTT
clone_size: NA; j_call: TRBJ2-1; cdr3_length: 11; d_call: NA; v_call: TRBV29-1; cdr3_aa: CSTGRGNEQFF; cdr3_nt: TGCAGCACTGGGCGAGGGAATGAGCAGTTCTTC
clone_size: few; j_call: TRBJ2-7; cdr3_length: 13; d_call: NA; v_call: TRBV7-9; cdr3_aa: CASSLGRVMEQYF; cdr3_nt: TGTGCCAGCAGCTTAGGACGGGTAATGGAGCAGTACTTC
clone_size: NA; j_call: TRBJ2-5; cdr3_length: 15; d_call: TRBD1; v_call: TRBV12-3/TRBV12-4; cdr3_aa: CASSSGQGGGQTQYF; cdr3_nt: TGTGCCAGCAGTTCGGGACAGGGGGGGGGCCAGACCCAGTACTTC
clone_size: NA; j_call: TRBJ1-1; cdr3_length: 14; d_call: TRBD1; v_call: TRBV20-1; cdr3_aa: CSARATGGWTEAFF; cdr3_nt: TGCAGTGCTAGAGCAACAGGGGGCTGGACTGAAGCTTTCTTT
clone_size: NA; j_call: TRBJ2-3; cdr3_length: 16; d_call: TRBD2; v_call: TRBV20-1; cdr3_aa: CSAPLSGRTSTDTQYF; cdr3_nt: TGCAGTGCGCCTCTAAGCGGGAGGACTAGCACAGATACGCAGTATTTT
clone_size: few; j_call: TRBJ2-7; cdr3_length: 14; d_call: TRBD1; v_call: TRBV5-1; cdr3_aa: CASSIRTGAYEQYF; cdr3_nt: TGCGCCAGCAGCATCAGGACAGGGGCCTACGAGCAGTACTTC
clone_size: NA; j_call: TRBJ2-1; cdr3_length: 15; d_call: TRBD2; v_call: TRBV20-1; cdr3_aa: CSAPSGAGNKNEQFF; cdr3_nt: TGCAGTGCTCCCTCGGGAGCGGGGAACAAAAATGAGCAGTTCTTC
clone_size: NA; j_call: TRBJ2-3; cdr3_length: 15; d_call: NA; v_call: TRBV6-1; cdr3_aa: CASSMNGAGADTQYF; cdr3_nt: TGTGCCAGCAGTATGAACGGAGCGGGTGCAGATACGCAGTATTTT
clone_size: NA; j_call: TRBJ1-1; cdr3_length: 11; d_call: NA; v_call: TRBV20-1; cdr3_aa: CSAYINTEAFF; cdr3_nt: TGCAGTGCATACATTAACACTGAAGCTTTCTTT
clone_size: few; j_call: TRBJ1-1; cdr3_length: 11; d_call: NA; v_call: TRBV28; cdr3_aa: CASSLEGLAFF; cdr3_nt: TGTGCCAGCAGTTTAGAGGGATTGGCTTTCTTT
clone_size: few; j_call: TRBJ1-4; cdr3_length: 14; d_call: NA; v_call: TRBV20-1; cdr3_aa: CSARDSGRKEKLFF; cdr3_nt: TGCAGTGCTAGAGATAGTGGTAGGAAGGAAAAACTGTTTTTT
clone_size: few; j_call: TRBJ2-7; cdr3_length: 15; d_call: TRBD1; v_call: TRBV28; cdr3_aa: CASSLGGQKSYEQYF; cdr3_nt: TGTGCCAGCAGTTTAGGGGGACAGAAGTCCTACGAGCAGTACTTC
clone_size: few; j_call: TRBJ2-7; cdr3_length: 14; d_call: NA; v_call: TRBV5-5; cdr3_aa: CASSSPLVTYEQYF; cdr3_nt: TGTGCCAGCAGCAGCCCACTAGTCACCTACGAGCAGTACTTC
clone_size: NA; j_call: TRBJ2-1; cdr3_length: 15; d_call: TRBD2; v_call: TRBV28; cdr3_aa: CASSLDREGPNEQFF; cdr3_nt: TGTGCCAGCAGTTTGGATCGGGAGGGCCCAAATGAGCAGTTCTTC
clone_size: NA; j_call: TRBJ1-5; cdr3_length: 16; d_call: TRBD1; v_call: TRBV12-3/TRBV12-4; cdr3_aa: CASSLDWTGANQPQHF; cdr3_nt: TGTGCCAGCAGTTTAGATTGGACAGGCGCTAATCAGCCCCAGCATTTT
clone_size: few; j_call: TRBJ2-3; cdr3_length: 11; d_call: NA; v_call: TRBV20-1; cdr3_aa: CSAEPGDTQYF; cdr3_nt: TGCAGTGCCGAACCCGGAGATACGCAGTATTTT
clone_size: few; j_call: TRBJ2-3; cdr3_length: 15; d_call: TRBD2; v_call: TRBV9; cdr3_aa: CASSVIGGAGDTQYF; cdr3_nt: TGTGCCAGCAGCGTAATCGGGGGGGCCGGAGATACGCAGTATTTT
clone_size: NA; j_call: TRBJ2-3; cdr3_length: 14; d_call: NA; v_call: TRBV6-6; cdr3_aa: CASSPRVQTDTQYF; cdr3_nt: TGTGCCAGCAGCCCCAGGGTTCAAACAGATACGCAGTATTTT
clone_size: NA; j_call: TRBJ2-3; cdr3_length: 14; d_call: NA; v_call: TRBV25-1; cdr3_aa: CASSDVPPTDTQYF; cdr3_nt: TGTGCCAGCAGTGATGTCCCCCCGACAGATACGCAGTATTTT
clone_size: few; j_call: TRBJ2-7; cdr3_length: 13; d_call: TRBD1; v_call: TRBV29-1; cdr3_aa: CSVGQGITYEQYF; cdr3_nt: TGCAGCGTCGGACAGGGTATCACCTACGAGCAGTACTTC
clone_size: few; j_call: TRBJ1-1; cdr3_length: 17; d_call: NA; v_call: TRBV14; cdr3_aa: CASSRPLTGLMNTEAFF; cdr3_nt: TGTGCCAGCAGTCGACCCTTGACAGGCCTCATGAACACTGAAGCCTTCTTT
clone_size: NA; j_call: TRBJ2-1; cdr3_length: 14; d_call: NA; v_call: TRBV10-3; cdr3_aa: CAISESPDTVEQFF; cdr3_nt: TGTGCCATCAGTGAGTCCCCGGATACCGTTGAGCAGTTCTTC
clone_size: NA; j_call: TRBJ2-3; cdr3_length: 15; d_call: TRBD2; v_call: TRBV7-2; cdr3_aa: CASSLLGGASDTQYF; cdr3_nt: TGTGCCAGCAGTCTACTCGGGGGGGCTTCTGATACGCAGTATTTT